This T cell receptor (beta chain) was documented in a study of T cells after yellow fever vaccination. Points from the study as a whole: Only a minor proportion of clonotypes was detected across both CD4 and CD8 compartments. Reappearance after the booster was observed for most primary-vaccination clones (96% CD4, just over 85% CD8).

In its sample, this clonotype was seen a few times. Its matching antigen is unknown. Universal primer sites and UMIs were introduced during 5'RACE template-switching synthesis of TCR cDNA. TCRdb re-called the 5' RACE reads through MiXCR, storing one row per CDR3 protein. Of roughly 500,000 distinct CDR3 sequences in the sample, around 21% were seen once. From germline, CDR1 is KGHDR and CDR2 SFDVKD. The ends were cut back, 4 bases at V and 0 bases at J, with 7 bases in the middle. CDR3 length: 14 amino acids. The TCR was taken from a young man who received the YFV17D yellow fever vaccine. The sample was PBMCs, taken 15 days after the yellow fever booster vaccination. The genes are TRBV24-1 and TRBJ2-3; D is uncertain. The CDR3 sequence: CATSDPTSTDTQYF. Here the CDR3 DNA reads TGTGCCACCAGTGACCCTACTAGCACAGATACGCAGTATTTT.